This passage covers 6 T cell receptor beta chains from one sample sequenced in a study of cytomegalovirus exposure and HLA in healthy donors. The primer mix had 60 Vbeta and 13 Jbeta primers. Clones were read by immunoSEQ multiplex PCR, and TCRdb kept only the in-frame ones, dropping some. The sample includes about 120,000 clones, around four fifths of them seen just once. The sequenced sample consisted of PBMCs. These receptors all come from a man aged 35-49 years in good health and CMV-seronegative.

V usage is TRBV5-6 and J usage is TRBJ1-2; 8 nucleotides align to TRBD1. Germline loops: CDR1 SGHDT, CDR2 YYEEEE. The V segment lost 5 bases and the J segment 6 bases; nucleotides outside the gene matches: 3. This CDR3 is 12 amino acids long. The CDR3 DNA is TGTGCCAGCAGGTTGACAGGGGATGGCTACACCTTC. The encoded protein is CASRLTGDGYTF.

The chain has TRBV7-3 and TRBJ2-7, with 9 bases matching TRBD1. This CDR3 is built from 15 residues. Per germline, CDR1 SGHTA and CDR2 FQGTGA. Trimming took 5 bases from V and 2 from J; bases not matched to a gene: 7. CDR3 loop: CASSPSGTGTYEQYF. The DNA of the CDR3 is TGTGCCAGCAGCCCCTCCGGGACAGGGACCTACGAGCAGTACTTC.

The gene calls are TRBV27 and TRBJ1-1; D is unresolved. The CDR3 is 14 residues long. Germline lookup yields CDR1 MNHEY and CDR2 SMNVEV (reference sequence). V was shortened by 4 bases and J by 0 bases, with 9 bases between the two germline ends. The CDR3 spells CASSSPLLNTEAFF. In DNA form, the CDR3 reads TGTGCCAGCAGTTCCCCGCTATTGAACACTGAAGCTTTCTTT.

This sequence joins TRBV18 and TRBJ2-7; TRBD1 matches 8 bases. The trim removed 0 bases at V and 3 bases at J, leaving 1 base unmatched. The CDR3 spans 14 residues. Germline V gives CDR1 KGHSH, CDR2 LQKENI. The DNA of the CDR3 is TGTGCCAGCTCACCACCAGGACAGGGCTACGAGCAGTACTTC. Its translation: CASSPPGQGYEQYF.

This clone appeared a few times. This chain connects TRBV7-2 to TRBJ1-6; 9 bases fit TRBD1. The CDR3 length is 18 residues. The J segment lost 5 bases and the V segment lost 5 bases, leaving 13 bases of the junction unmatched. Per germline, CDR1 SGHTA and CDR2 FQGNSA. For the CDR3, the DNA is TGTGCCAGCAGCCTTGGACAGGGGAATTTTTGGGATAATTCACCCCTCCACTTT. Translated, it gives CASSLGQGNFWDNSPLHF. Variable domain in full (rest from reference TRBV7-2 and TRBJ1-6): GAGVSQSPSNKVTEKGKDVELRCDPISGHTALYWYRQSLGQGLEFLIYFQGNSAPDKSGLPSDRFSAERTGGSVSTLTIQRTQQEDSAVYLCASSLGQGNFWDNSPLHFGNGTRLTVT.

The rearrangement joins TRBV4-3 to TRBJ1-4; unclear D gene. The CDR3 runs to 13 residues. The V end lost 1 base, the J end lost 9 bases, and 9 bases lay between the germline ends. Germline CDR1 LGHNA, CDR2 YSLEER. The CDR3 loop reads CASSQVLAQKLFF. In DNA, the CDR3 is TGCGCCAGCAGCCAAGTTTTAGCACAAAAACTGTTTTTT.